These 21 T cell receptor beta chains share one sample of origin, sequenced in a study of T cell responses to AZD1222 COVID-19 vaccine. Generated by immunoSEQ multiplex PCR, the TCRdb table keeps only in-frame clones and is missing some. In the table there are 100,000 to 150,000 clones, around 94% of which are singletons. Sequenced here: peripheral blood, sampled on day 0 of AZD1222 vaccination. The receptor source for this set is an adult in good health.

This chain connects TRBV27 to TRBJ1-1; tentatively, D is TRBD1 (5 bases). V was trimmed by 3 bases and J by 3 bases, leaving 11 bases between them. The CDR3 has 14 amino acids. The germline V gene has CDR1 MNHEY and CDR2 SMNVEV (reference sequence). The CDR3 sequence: CASSFGRGYTEAFF. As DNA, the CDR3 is TGTGCCAGCAGTTTTGGAAGGGGCTACACTGAAGCTTTCTTT.

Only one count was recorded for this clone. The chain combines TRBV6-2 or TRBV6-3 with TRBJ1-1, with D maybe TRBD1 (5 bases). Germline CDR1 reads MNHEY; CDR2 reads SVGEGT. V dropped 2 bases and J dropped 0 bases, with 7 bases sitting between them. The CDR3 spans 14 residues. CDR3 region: CASSYLQVNTEAFF. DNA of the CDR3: TGTGCCAGCAGTTACCTACAGGTGAACACTGAAGCTTTCTTT.

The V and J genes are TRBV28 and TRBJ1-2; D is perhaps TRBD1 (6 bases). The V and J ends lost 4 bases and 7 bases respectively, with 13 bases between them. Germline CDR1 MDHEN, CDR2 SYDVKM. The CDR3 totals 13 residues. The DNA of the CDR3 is TGTGCCAGCAGTTCCTTGGACAGATTTGGCTACACCTTC. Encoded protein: CASSSLDRFGYTF.

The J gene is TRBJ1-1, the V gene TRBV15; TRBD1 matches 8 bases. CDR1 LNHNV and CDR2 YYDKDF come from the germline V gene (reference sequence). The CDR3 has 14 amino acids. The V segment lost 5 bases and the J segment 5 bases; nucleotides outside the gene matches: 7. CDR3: CATSPRTGQTEAFF. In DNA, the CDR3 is TGTGCCACCAGCCCCCGGACAGGGCAAACTGAAGCTTTCTTT.

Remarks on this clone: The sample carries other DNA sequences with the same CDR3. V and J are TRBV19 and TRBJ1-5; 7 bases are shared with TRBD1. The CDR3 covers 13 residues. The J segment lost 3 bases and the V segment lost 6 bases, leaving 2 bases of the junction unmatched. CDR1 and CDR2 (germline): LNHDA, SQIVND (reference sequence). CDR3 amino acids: CASRGQINQPQHF. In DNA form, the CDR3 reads TGTGCCAGTAGGGGACAGATCAATCAGCCCCAGCATTTT.

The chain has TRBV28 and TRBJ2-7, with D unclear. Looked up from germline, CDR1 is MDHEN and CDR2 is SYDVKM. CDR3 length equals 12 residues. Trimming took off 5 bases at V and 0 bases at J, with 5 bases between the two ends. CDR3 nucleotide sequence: TGTGCCAGCAGTCTCCGCTCCTACGAGCAGTACTTC. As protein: CASSLRSYEQYF.

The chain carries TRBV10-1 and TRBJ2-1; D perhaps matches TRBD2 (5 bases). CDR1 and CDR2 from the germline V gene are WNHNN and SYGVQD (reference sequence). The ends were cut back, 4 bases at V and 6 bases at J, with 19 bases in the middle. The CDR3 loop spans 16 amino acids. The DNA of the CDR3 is TGCGCCAGCAGTGTAGAATTGAGCGGTCTCTTCAATGAGCAGTTCTTC. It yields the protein CASSVELSGLFNEQFF.

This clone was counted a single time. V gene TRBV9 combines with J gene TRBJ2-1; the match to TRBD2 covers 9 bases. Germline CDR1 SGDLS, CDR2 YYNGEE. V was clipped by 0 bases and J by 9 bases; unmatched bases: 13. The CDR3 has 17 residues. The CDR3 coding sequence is TGTGCCAGCAGCGTAGCTACTGCGGGAGGGATATCCATTGAGCAGTTCTTC. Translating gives CASSVATAGGISIEQFF. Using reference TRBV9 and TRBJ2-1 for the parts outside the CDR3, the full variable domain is DSGVTQTPKHLITATGQRVTLRCSPRSGDLSVYWYQQSLDQGLQFLIQYYNGEERAKGNILERFSAQQFPDLHSELNLSSLELGDSALYFCASSVATAGGISIEQFFGPGTRLTVL.

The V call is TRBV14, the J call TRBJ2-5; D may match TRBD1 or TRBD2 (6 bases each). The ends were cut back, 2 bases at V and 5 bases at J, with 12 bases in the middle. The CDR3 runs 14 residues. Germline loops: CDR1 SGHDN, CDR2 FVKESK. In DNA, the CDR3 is TGTGCCAGCAGCCAAAGGGGGGCTTCGGAGACCCAGTACTTC. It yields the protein CASSQRGASETQYF.

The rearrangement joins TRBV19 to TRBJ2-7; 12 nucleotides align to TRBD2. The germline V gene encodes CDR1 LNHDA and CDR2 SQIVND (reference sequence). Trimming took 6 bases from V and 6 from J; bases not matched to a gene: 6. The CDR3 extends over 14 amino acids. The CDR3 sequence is CASSPSGRAGEQYF. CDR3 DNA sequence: TGTGCCAGTAGCCCTAGCGGGAGGGCCGGCGAGCAGTACTTC. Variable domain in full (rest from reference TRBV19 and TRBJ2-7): DGGITQSPKYLFRKEGQNVTLSCEQNLNHDAMYWYRQDPGQGLRLIYYSQIVNDFQKGDIAEGYSVSREKKESFPLTVTSAQKNPTAFYLCASSPSGRAGEQYFGPGTRLTVT.

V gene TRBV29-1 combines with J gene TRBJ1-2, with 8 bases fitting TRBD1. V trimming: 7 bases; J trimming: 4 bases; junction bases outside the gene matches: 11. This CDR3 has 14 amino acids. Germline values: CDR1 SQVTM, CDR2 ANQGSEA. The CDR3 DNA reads TGCAGCGCCCGCGACTCGGACAGGGTCTATGGCTACACCTTC. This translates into CSARDSDRVYGYTF.

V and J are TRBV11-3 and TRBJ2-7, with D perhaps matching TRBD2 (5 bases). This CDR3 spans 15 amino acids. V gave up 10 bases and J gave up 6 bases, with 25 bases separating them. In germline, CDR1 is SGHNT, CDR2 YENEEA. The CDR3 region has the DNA TGTGCCACCCGGAGTAGCGCCCACAAAGACCCCGAGCAGTACTTC. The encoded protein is CATRSSAHKDPEQYF.

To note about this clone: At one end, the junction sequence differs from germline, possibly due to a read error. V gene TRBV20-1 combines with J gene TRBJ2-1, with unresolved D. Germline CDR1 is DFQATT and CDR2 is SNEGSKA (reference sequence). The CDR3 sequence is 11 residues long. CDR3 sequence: CSAREGSPLLF. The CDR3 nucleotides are TGCAGTGCTAGAGAAGGCTCCCCCCTACTCTTC.

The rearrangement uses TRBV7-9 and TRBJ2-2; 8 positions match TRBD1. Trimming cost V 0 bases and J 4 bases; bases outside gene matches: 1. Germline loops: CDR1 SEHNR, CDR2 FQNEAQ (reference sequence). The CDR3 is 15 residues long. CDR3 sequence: CASSLARGRTGELFF. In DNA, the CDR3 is TGTGCCAGCAGCTTAGCCAGGGGGCGCACCGGGGAGCTGTTTTTT.

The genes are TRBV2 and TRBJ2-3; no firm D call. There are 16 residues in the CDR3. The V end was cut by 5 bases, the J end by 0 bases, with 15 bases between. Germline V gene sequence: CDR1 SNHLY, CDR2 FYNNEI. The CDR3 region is CASSTHGALSTDTQYF. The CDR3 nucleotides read TGTGCCAGCAGTACGCACGGCGCCTTAAGCACAGATACGCAGTATTTT.

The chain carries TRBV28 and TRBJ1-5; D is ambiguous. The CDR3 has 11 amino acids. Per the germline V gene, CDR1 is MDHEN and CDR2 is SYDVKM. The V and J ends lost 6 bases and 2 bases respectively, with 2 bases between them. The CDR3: CASRGNQPQHF. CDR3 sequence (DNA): TGTGCCAGCAGGGGCAATCAGCCCCAGCATTTT.

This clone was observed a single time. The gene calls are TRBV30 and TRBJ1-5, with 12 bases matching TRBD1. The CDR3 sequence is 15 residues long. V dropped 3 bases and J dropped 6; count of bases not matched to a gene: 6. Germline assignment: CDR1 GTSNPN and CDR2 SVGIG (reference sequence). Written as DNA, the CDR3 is TGTGCCTGGAGCGGGGGACAGGGGGCTTCTCAGCCCCAGCATTTT. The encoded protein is CAWSGGQGASQPQHF.

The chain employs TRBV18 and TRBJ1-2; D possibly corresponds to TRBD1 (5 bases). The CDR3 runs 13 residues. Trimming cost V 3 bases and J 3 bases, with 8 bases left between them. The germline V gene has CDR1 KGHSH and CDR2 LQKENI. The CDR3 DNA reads TGTGCCAGCTCACCTGGGGGTCACTATGGCTACACCTTC. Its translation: CASSPGGHYGYTF.

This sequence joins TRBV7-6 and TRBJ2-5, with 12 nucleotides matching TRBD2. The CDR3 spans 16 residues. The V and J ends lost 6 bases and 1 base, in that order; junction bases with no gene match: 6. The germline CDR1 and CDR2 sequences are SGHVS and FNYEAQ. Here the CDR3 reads CASSPGLAGSQETQYF. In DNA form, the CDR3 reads TGTGCCAGCAGTCCGGGACTAGCGGGCTCCCAAGAGACCCAGTACTTC.

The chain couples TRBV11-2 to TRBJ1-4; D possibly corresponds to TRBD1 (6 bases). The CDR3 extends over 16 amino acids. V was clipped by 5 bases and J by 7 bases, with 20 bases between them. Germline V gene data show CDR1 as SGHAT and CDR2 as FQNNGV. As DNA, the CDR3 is TGTGCCAGCAGCCTCGCCGGGACACCCAGGGGTGAAAAACTGTTTTTT. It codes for CASSLAGTPRGEKLFF.

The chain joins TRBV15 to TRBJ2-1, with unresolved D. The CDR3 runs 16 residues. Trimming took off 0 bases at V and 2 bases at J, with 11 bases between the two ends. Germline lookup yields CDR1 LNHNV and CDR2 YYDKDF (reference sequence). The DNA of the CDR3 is TGTGCCACCAGCAGAGATCTAGGAAGGGCCTACAATGAGCAGTTCTTC. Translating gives CATSRDLGRAYNEQFF.